What follows describes a single T cell receptor (beta chain). Its antigen is not known. At one of its ends the junction is not consistent with the germline gene, which may arise from a read error. This CDR3 is built from 12 residues. The germline V gene has CDR1 ENHRY and CDR2 SYGVKD. Primers for the PCR totalled 60 Vbeta and 13 Jbeta. Produced via immunoSEQ multiplex PCR; TCRdb's table is partial and in-frame only. Across some 200,000 clones, the top ten clones capture less than 0.9% of the sample. The record originates from a study of cytomegalovirus exposure and HLA in healthy donors. Study context: Early released data had about 85 million unique TCRs, all coming from HLA-typed donors. Study observations and caveats: In a later analysis, a missense DCLRE1C variant was linked to TCR beta V- and J-gene trimming. More clonal expansion characterized HLA-associated TCR beta chains than equally common others in a later analysis. According to reports, the classifier identified cytomegalovirus status with high specificity and sensitivity.

V and J are TRBV10-3 and TRBJ1-3; no clear D gene. Sequencing input: PBMCs. The receptor was isolated from a boy aged 5-17 years in good health and CMV-seronegative. The CDR3 sequence: CAISDPGDTIYF. The CDR3 DNA sequence: TGTGCCATCAGTGACCCTGGAGACACCATATATTTT.